This T cell receptor (beta chain) originates from a study of T cell responses to AZD1222 COVID-19 vaccine (dated by TCRdb to about 2021). For the wider study: TCR sequencing covered fewer than 250 trial participants: 200 to 210 given two doses of AZD1222 and approximately 25 given two doses of MenACWY control vaccine. Enrollment into the trials was organized by age into subgroups of 18-55, 56-69 and 70-plus years, and those subgroups contained roughly 150, 30 and 60 TCR-sequenced participants, respectively. Findings and caveats that apply to the study as a whole: Because no day 14 peak-response samples were available, the repertoires could be characterized only after the peak T cell response. Conclusions about previously exposed vaccinees are limited because only five to seven AZD1222 recipients were SARS-CoV-2 seropositive at baseline. Nearly half of unique spike-specific TCRs reportedly recognized epitopes outside regions mutated in the B.1.351 and B.1.1.7 variants. The 56-69-year group was small, and its depth increase did not reach significance, likely because of low power. Spike-specific TCR breadth and depth rose significantly after two AZD1222 doses compared with day 0 and with MenACWY recipients. CD4 TCRs associated with the vaccine covered the entire spike protein, and the dominant responses were in regions 160-218 and 743-854. Participants were mostly white British, with more females than males. The authors suggested clonal diversity may have been underestimated.

The CDR3 regions of human TCRbeta chains were analyzed by immunosequencing. The paper's data handling went like this. Repertoire TCRs were matched against a reference library of SARS-CoV-2-specific TCRs generated with the MIRA antigen-specificity platform. Breadth was defined as the fraction of unique TCRs that were SARS-CoV-2-associated. Depth was defined as the fraction of total T cells that were SARS-CoV-2-associated. Using the MIRA data, each spike-specific TCR was mapped to the spike region that the TCR reacts to and placed in a CD4 or CD8 class. Log10-transformed breadth and depth values were compared by one-way ANOVA with Sidak's multiple comparisons tests. Drawn from immuneACCESS, this table holds only the in-frame rearrangements with V and J called that TCRdb kept. Clones are partly lost; checked studies trace under half to an unresolved V gene and leave the rest unexplained. V and J calls and clone size come straight from that table; D and trimming were deduced from the DNA. This sample comprises roughly 99,000 clones, 80% to 95% of them detected only once. In total, the top ten clones hold about 9.1% of the sample.

Taken with the paper, the label for time point translates to: about 28 days (+/-7) after the second vaccine dose. Because spike-specific TCR depth and breadth did not differ between the two schedules, AZD1222 recipients who got a second dose at roughly 4 weeks were pooled with those who got a second dose at roughly 12 weeks. Samples from vaccinated people were obtained from the UK trials COV001 and COV002, which included a single-blind randomized controlled phase 2/3 trial of AZD1222 (ChAdOx1 nCoV-19) in healthy adults. Trial participant PBMC samples were collected at day 0 and day 28 after the second dose for TCRbeta chain sequencing. CDR1 and CDR2 are drawn from the germline V gene (reference sequence): MNHEY, SMNVEV. The CDR3 runs 18 residues from the cysteine to the phenylalanine. The CDR3 DNA has 54 bases and is translated from base 1. Trimmed from V: 7 bases; trimmed from J: 3 bases; junction bases lacking a gene match: 19.

A word on this clone: Its antigen is still unknown. No base-level quality is on record; no much larger clone is a single base apart.

The receptor was isolated from an adult who received the AZD1222 COVID-19 vaccine. The material sequenced was peripheral blood, taken 28 days after the second AZD1222 dose. The chain is encoded by TRBV27 joined to TRBJ1-1, with 8 bases matching TRBD1. The CDR3 has the sequence CASTPFPHFGTGDTEAFF. Read as DNA, the sequence is TGTGCCAGCACCCCGTTTCCCCACTTCGGGACAGGTGACACTGAAGCTTTCTTT.